The sequence of this TCR beta chain was determined in a study of Tregs in tolerant kidney transplant recipients. Study-level findings and limits: For some patients, primers changed over time, blocking nucleotide-level comparison.

The V end lost 3 bases, the J end lost 7 bases, and 20 bases lay between the germline ends. Germline loops: CDR1 KGHSH, CDR2 LQKENI. This CDR3 comprises 16 residues. Assay: immunoSEQ multiplex PCR; the TCRdb copy retains only in-frame clones and omits some. Altogether some 80,000 clones are present, less than 98% being singletons, with the ten largest covering approximately 0.56%. Remarks on this clone: The antigen is unknown.

V gene TRBV18 combines with J gene TRBJ2-3; possibly TRBD2 for D (5 bases). The sequencing used CD4+ T cells from blood, collected before the transplant. The source is a human donor who received a combined kidney and bone marrow transplant. In DNA form, the CDR3 reads TGTGCCAGCTCACCCACGGGAAGCCGACCCATCTATACGCAGTATTTT. Amino acids: CASSPTGSRPIYTQYF.